This note documents a single T cell receptor (beta chain) sequence. Its antigen is still unknown. No base-level quality is on record; no much larger clone is a single base apart. The sequencer listed for this sample is Illumina NovaSeq 6000. TCR cDNA was synthesized by 5'RACE template switching, through which a universal primer site and unique molecular identifiers were introduced. Priming for cDNA synthesis came from both the TCR alpha and TCR beta constant segments. Library amplification involved two PCR steps, and the second step added sample barcodes and sequencing adapters. Sequencing of the libraries was done on either Illumina HiSeq 2500 (2x100 bp) or NovaSeq (2x150 bp). Processing in the source paper ran as follows. Reads were demultiplexed and collapsed into UMI consensus sequences with MIGEC, and V(D)J alignment was performed with MiXCR. Vaccine-responding clonotypes were defined with edgeR using replicate PBMC samples, requiring FDR below 0.01 and a log2 fold change above 5 up to day 15. Bulk clonotypes were assigned CD4 or CD8 identity according to which sequenced CD4 or CD8 repertoire held them at higher abundance. In-frame beta chains were kept once TCRdb had trimmed the public reads at Q25 with fastp and called clones with MiXCR. Rows matching on CDR3 protein sequence are summarized as one entry with the most common DNA and genes. TCRdb, not the original authors, processed these V and J calls. The table for this sample lists some 350,000 distinct CDR3 sequences; almost 4% of them were counted only once. The ten largest clones represent less than 25% of the sample.

From the germline V gene (reference sequence), CDR1 is GTSNPN and CDR2 is SVGIG. V is cut by 2 bases and J by 5 bases, and the space between the germline ends is 12 bases. The CDR3 runs 13 amino acids, cysteine and phenylalanine included. Solely the CDR3 DNA is kept, with 39 bases framed from the first base. These data originate in a study of T cells after yellow fever vaccination (dated by TCRdb to about 2019). Some background on the complete study: The SMART-Seq v4 Ultra Low Input RNA kit was used to prepare libraries from fractions with low cell numbers. Bulk TCR alpha and beta repertoires were sequenced longitudinally to track T-cell clones before and after primary and booster YFV17D yellow fever vaccination. Two healthy male donors, one aged 18 to 29 and one aged 30 to 40 years, were included in the cohort. Bulk PBMC replicates and cell subsets were isolated from blood drawn at multiple timepoints before and after both primary and secondary immunization. Overall study outcomes, separate from this receptor: A small share of clonotypes was detected in both CD4 and CD8 compartments, with the overlap likely arising from convergent recombination. After the booster, most of the clones that had expanded following primary vaccination were detected again (just under 97% of CD4 and around 88% of CD8), which suggests that memory was broadly maintained. The study included only two donors, which limits how far the findings can be generalized. FACS-sorted repertoires could contain abundant contaminating clonotypes from the bulk population, so computational filtering was required. Compared with the primary T-cell response, the secondary T-cell response was weaker but faster, peaking on day 5 rather than day 15.

The treatment or condition tag for this specimen amounts to: live attenuated yellow fever vaccine strain. At each blood-draw timepoint, two biological replicates of bulk PBMCs were collected. A standard Ficoll-Paque protocol was used to isolate PBMCs from peripheral blood. TriZol was used to extract RNA from bulk PBMCs, from CD4 and CD8 fractions, and from dextramer-positive and dextramer-negative fractions. The receptor was isolated from a man aged 18 to 30 who received the YFV17D yellow fever vaccine. The rearrangement joined TRBV30 to TRBJ2-5; D gene: possibly TRBD1, on 7 matching bases. Sequences were derived from PBMCs, sampled 5 days after the yellow fever booster vaccination. In nucleotides, the sequence is TGTGCCTGGAGTACAGGGGCGGGGGAGACCCAGTACTTC. It codes for CAWSTGAGETQYF.